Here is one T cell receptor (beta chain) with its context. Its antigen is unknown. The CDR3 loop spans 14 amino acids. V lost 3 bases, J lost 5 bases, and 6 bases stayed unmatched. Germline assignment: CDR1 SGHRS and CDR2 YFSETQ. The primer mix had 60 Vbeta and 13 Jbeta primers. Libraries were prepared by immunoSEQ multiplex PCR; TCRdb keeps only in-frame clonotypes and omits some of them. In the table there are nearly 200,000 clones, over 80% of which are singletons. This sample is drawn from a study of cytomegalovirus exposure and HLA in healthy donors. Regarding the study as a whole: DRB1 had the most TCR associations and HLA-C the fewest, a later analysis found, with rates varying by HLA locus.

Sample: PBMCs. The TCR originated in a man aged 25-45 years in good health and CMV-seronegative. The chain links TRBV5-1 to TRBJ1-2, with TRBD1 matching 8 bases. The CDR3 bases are TGCGCCAGCAGCTCGACAGGGGAGGTTTATGGCTACACCTTC. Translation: CASSSTGEVYGYTF.